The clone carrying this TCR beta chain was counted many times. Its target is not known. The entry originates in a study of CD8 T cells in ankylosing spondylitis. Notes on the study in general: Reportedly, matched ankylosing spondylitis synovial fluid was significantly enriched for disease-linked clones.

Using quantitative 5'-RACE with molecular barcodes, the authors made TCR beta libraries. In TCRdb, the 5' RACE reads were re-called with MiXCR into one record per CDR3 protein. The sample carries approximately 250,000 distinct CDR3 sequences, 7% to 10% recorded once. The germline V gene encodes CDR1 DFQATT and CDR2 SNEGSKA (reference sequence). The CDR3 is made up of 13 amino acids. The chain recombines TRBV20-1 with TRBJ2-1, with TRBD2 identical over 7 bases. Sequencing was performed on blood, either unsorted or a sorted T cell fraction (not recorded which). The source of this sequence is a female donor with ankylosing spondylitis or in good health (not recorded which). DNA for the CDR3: TGCACCCCTGGAGGACTAGACCACAATGAGCAGTTCTTC. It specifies CTPGGLDHNEQFF.